The TCR beta chain under discussion was sequenced for a study of CD8 T cells in ankylosing spondylitis. With 9 bases removed from V and 2 bases from J, the gap between germline ends came to 18 bases. The CDR3 consists of 15 residues. CDR1 is SGDLS, CDR2 YYNGEE, per germline. Each CDR3 protein gets one entry after TCRdb re-called the 5' RACE reads with MiXCR. The top ten hold about 14% of the sample, which has fewer than 200,000 distinct CDR3 sequences, around 9.6% seen once. Sequenced material: blood, either unsorted or a sorted T cell fraction (not recorded which). The chain carries TRBV9 and TRBJ2-1; tentatively, D is TRBD1 or TRBD2 (5 bases each). This sequence originates from a female donor with ankylosing spondylitis or in good health (not recorded which). In DNA form, the CDR3 reads TGTGCCACCTCCCAGAGGGGCGGAACCTACAATGAGCAGTTCTTC. Translating it yields CATSQRGGTYNEQFF.